The 13 T cell receptor beta chains below come from one sample, sequenced in a study of blood T cells in healthy people across ages. A second PCR, run for roughly 7 to 11 cycles, used a sample-barcoded 5' primer plus a J-beta primer mix. Using its own MiXCR run on the 5' RACE reads, TCRdb lists one record per CDR3 protein. The table has over 1.5 million distinct CDR3 sequences, less than 50% seen once. Material: blood. The receptors here all came from a woman in her 40s in good health.

The J gene is TRBJ2-1, the V gene TRBV6-6; 14 bases are a match to TRBD2. Unmatched junction bases numbered 5, after V lost 5 bases and J lost 5 bases. There are 16 residues in the CDR3. CDR1 is MNHNY, CDR2 SVGAGI, per germline (reference sequence). This chain's CDR3 is CASSHGLAGGDNEQFF. Here the CDR3 DNA reads TGTGCCAGCAGTCACGGACTAGCGGGGGGAGACAATGAGCAGTTCTTC.

The chain is built from TRBV27 and TRBJ2-3; 10 bases match TRBD2. Germline CDR1 and CDR2: MNHEY and SMNVEV (reference sequence). Trimming cost V 3 bases and J 1 base; bases outside gene matches: 10. The CDR3 length is 18 residues. The CDR3 sequence: CASSFLSGGHPRTDTQYF. CDR3 nucleotides: TGTGCCAGCAGTTTCCTTAGCGGGGGGCACCCTCGCACAGATACGCAGTATTTT.

The chain employs TRBV10-3 and TRBJ2-7, with D possibly being TRBD1 (6 bases). The germline gives CDR1 ENHRY, CDR2 SYGVKD. There are 15 residues in the CDR3. The V end lost 8 bases, the J end lost 4 bases, and 21 bases lay between the germline ends. The CDR3 sequence: CAIAPRQEAQYEQYF. As DNA, the CDR3 is TGTGCCATCGCCCCTAGACAGGAGGCTCAGTACGAGCAGTACTTC.

The chain is built from TRBV27 and TRBJ1-1; 7 bases are a match to TRBD1. Trimming took 8 bases from V and 1 from J; bases not matched to a gene: 10. The CDR3 sequence is 15 residues long. CDR1 and CDR2 (germline): MNHEY, SMNVEV (reference sequence). For the CDR3, the DNA is TGTGCCAGCTTCTCCCCACAGGGGCGGAACACTGAAGCTTTCTTT. This translates into CASFSPQGRNTEAFF.

This clonotype showed up just once. The genes are TRBV7-9 and TRBJ1-5, with D possibly matching TRBD1 (5 bases). Germline CDR1 and CDR2: SEHNR and FQNEAQ (reference sequence). V was pared by 5 bases and J by 1 base, with 21 bases between. The CDR3 length is 18 residues. The CDR3 sequence: CASSRSGASGISNQPQHF. DNA of the CDR3: TGTGCCAGCAGCCGCTCCGGGGCGAGTGGAATAAGCAATCAGCCCCAGCATTTT.

This clonotype has only a few counts. The chain carries TRBV11-2 and TRBJ2-7; 11 positions match TRBD2. Germline V gene data show CDR1 as SGHAT and CDR2 as FQNNGV. This CDR3 has 18 residues. The junction had 15 bases not matched to a gene; V was cut back by 4 bases and J by 4 bases. CDR3 loop: CASSSTQELAGGGYEQYF. As DNA, the CDR3 is TGTGCCAGCAGCTCCACCCAAGAGCTAGCGGGGGGAGGGTACGAGCAGTACTTC.

The rearrangement links TRBV2 to TRBJ1-2; possibly TRBD1 for D (6 bases). This CDR3 is built from 11 residues. The V end lost 9 bases, the J end lost 8 bases, and 13 bases lay between the germline ends. Germline V gives CDR1 SNHLY, CDR2 FYNNEI. The CDR3 nucleotides are TGTGCCAGTACACACAGGGACGGCTACACCTTC. As protein: CASTHRDGYTF.

This clonotype was observed a handful of times. V is TRBV28 and J is TRBJ2-7; tentatively, D is TRBD2 (6 bases). CDR1 is MDHEN, CDR2 SYDVKM, per germline. There are 14 residues in the CDR3. Trimming took off 8 bases at V and 0 bases at J, with 14 bases between the two ends. The CDR3 is CASRAGRGSYEQYF. The CDR3 bases are TGTGCCAGCCGGGCGGGACGCGGCTCCTACGAGCAGTACTTC.

The chain is built from TRBV5-6 and TRBJ2-1; D could derive from TRBD1 or TRBD2 (5 bases each). The germline V and J ends were trimmed by 4 bases and 5 bases, with 16 bases remaining between them. There are 15 residues in the CDR3. Germline CDR1 is SGHDT and CDR2 is YYEEEE. CDR3 amino acids: CASSPPGRMHNEQFF. CDR3 nucleotides: TGTGCCAGCAGCCCACCGGGACGGATGCACAATGAGCAGTTCTTC.

This clonotype was observed a few times. The rearrangement links TRBV4-3 to TRBJ2-3; unclear D gene. Germline V gene data show CDR1 as LGHNA and CDR2 as YSLEER. Trimming took 1 base from V and 2 from J, leaving 10 bases between them. The CDR3 is made up of 15 amino acids. This chain's CDR3 is CASSQGPSTTDTQYF. Here the CDR3 DNA reads TGCGCCAGCAGCCAAGGGCCCTCTACCACAGATACGCAGTATTTT.

The chain uses TRBV2 and TRBJ1-5; D possibly corresponds to TRBD1 (5 bases). Trimming left V 7 bases short and J 11 bases short, with 21 bases between. This CDR3 region has 14 residues. CDR1 and CDR2 from the germline V gene are SNHLY and FYNNEI. The CDR3 DNA reads TGTGCCAGCAACAGGTTGGATCCCATCGGGACCCAGCATTTT. It translates to CASNRLDPIGTQHF.

The chain recombines TRBV3-1 with TRBJ2-2; 8 nucleotides match TRBD2. Germline trimming cut 4 bases from V and 6 bases from J; bases unmatched to any gene: 7. The CDR3 consists of 15 residues. Germline CDR1 and CDR2: LGHDT and YNNKEL (reference sequence). The CDR3 nucleotides read TGTGCCAGCAGCCTTCGGGGGGGCCGGTCCGGGGAGCTGTTTTTT. Translation: CASSLRGGRSGELFF.

The chain links TRBV6-5 to TRBJ1-2, with 7 bases identical to TRBD1. V was clipped by 2 bases and J by 9 bases; unmatched bases: 9. There are 14 residues in the CDR3. The V gene's germline CDR1 is MNHEY and CDR2 SVGAGI. The CDR3: CASSYNDRVVSYTF. The CDR3 DNA follows: TGTGCCAGCAGTTACAACGACAGGGTAGTGAGCTACACCTTC.